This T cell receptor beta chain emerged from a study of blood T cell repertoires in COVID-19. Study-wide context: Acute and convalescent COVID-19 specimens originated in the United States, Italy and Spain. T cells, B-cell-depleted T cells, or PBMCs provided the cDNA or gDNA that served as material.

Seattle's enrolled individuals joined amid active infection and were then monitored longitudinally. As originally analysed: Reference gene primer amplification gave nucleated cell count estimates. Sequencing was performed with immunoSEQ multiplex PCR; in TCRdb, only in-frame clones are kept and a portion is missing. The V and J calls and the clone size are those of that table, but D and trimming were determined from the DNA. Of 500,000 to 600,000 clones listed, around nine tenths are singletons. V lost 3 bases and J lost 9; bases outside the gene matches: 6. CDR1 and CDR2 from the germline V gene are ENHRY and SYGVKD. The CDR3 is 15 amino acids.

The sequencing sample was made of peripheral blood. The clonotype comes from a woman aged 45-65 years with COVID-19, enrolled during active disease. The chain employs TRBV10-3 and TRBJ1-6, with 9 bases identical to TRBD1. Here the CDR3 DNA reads TGTGCCATCAGTGACCTCGGACAGGGGACTTCACCCCTCCACTTT. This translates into CAISDLGQGTSPLHF.